The clone carrying this TCR beta chain was recorded a few times. The antigen is unknown. This specimen comes from a study of beta chain features in type 1 diabetes. The study's findings and limits: Compared to healthy donors, patients appeared to have naive, central memory and Treg TCRB repertoires that were more alike.

Expressed TCRB transcripts got sequenced, as all isolated RNA was reverse transcribed. The average output of naive, central memory and regulatory T cell samples was several million reads. Clones were sequenced by immunoSEQ multiplex PCR, and TCRdb holds only the in-frame ones, with some missing. Counted here are over 500,000 clones, 15% occurring once; the ten biggest clones make up under 0.095%. The sequenced sample consisted of naive CD4+ T cells from blood. The TCR sequence derives from a man between 18 and 35 years old in good health.

Here the CDR3 reads CASSLGLRGVIQYF. In DNA form, the CDR3 reads TGCGCCAGCAGCTTGGGCCTAAGGGGAGTCATTCAGTACTTC. The chain combines TRBV5-1 with TRBJ2-4, with D possibly being TRBD1 or TRBD2 (5 bases each). CDR1 SGHRS and CDR2 YFSETQ come from the germline V gene. The V gene lost 0 bases and the J gene lost 9 bases, with 13 bases spanning the gap. The CDR3 is 14 amino acids.